One sample yielded the 32 T cell receptor beta chains listed below, sequenced in a study of graft-versus-host responses after intestinal transplantation. Some clones are missing from TCRdb's copy, which holds only in-frame ones; the method was immunoSEQ multiplex PCR. The table has under 100,000 clones, just under 95% seen once; the top ten hold around 0.38%. Antigen specificity for these receptors is unknown. The sample in question was unstimulated CD8+ T cells sorted from spleen or lymph node cells, obtained before transplant. The receptors were sampled from a human donor who was the organ donor for an intestinal transplant.

This clone was recorded only once. J is TRBJ1-2 and V is TRBV7-9, with D tentatively TRBD1 (5 bases). Germline V CDR1 and CDR2: SEHNR, FQNEAQ (reference sequence). The CDR3 length is 15 residues. The V and J ends lost 4 bases and 0 bases respectively, with 12 bases between them. The CDR3 nucleotides read TGTGCCAGCAGCTCGACAGTTTTCTCTAACTATGGCTACACCTTC. Translated: CASSSTVFSNYGYTF.

The chain employs TRBV27 and TRBJ1-1, with TRBD1 as a possible D gene (6 bases). Germline V gene sequence: CDR1 MNHEY, CDR2 SMNVEV (reference sequence). The CDR3 runs 13 residues. V lost 2 bases and J 5 bases, leaving 9 bases between the germline ends. CDR3 amino acids: CASSLPGQTEAFF. The CDR3, as DNA: TGTGCCAGCAGTTTACCAGGACAGACTGAAGCTTTCTTT.

The chain links TRBV7-9 to TRBJ2-5; 8 positions agree with TRBD1. The V segment lost 4 bases and the J segment 5 bases; nucleotides outside the gene matches: 9. CDR1 and CDR2 from the germline V gene are SEHNR and FQNEAQ (reference sequence). CDR3 length: 15 residues. The CDR3 here is CASSYRGRGHETQYF. The CDR3 region has the DNA TGTGCCAGCAGCTATCGGGGCAGGGGGCACGAGACCCAGTACTTC.

This chain links TRBV11-2 with TRBJ1-1; D may be TRBD1 (6 bases). V lost 8 bases, J lost 2 bases, and 18 bases lay in between. The germline gives CDR1 SGHAT, CDR2 FQNNGV. This CDR3 region has 15 residues. CDR3 bases: TGTGCCAGCCGCATTTCGGAACAGGGAAACACTGAAGCTTTCTTT. Translation gives CASRISEQGNTEAFF.

The chain recombines TRBV5-1 with TRBJ1-1, with D maybe TRBD1 (5 bases). The germline gives CDR1 SGHRS, CDR2 YFSETQ. This CDR3 region has 15 residues. Trimming left V 0 bases short and J 5 bases short, with 14 bases between. The CDR3 protein is CASSLGSGMRTEAFF. In nucleotides, the CDR3 is TGCGCCAGCAGCTTGGGCTCAGGGATGAGGACTGAAGCTTTCTTT.

The rearrangement uses TRBV4-1 and TRBJ2-7; D may be TRBD1 (6 bases). The germline V gene encodes CDR1 MGHRA and CDR2 YSYEKL. The CDR3 covers 14 residues. V shed 1 base and J shed 2 bases, with 9 bases lying between them. CDR3 sequence reads: CASSQVSGAYEQYF. CDR3 in DNA: TGCGCCAGCAGCCAAGTTTCAGGGGCCTACGAGCAGTACTTC.

V usage is TRBV6-1 and J usage is TRBJ2-5; D call uncertain. This CDR3 has 12 residues. Trimming cost V 3 bases and J 6 bases, with 8 bases left between them. CDR1 is MNHNS and CDR2 is SASEGT in the germline V gene. CDR3 loop: CASSDLDQTQYF. The CDR3, as DNA: TGTGCCAGCAGTGACCTAGACCAGACCCAGTACTTC.

The chain carries TRBV9 and TRBJ2-7, with 7 bases fitting TRBD2. The junction had 10 bases not matched to a gene; V was cut back by 3 bases and J by 4 bases. The CDR3 sequence is 15 residues long. CDR1 and CDR2 (germline): SGDLS, YYNGEE. The CDR3 here is CASSGWGRGRYEQYF. The CDR3 region has the DNA TGTGCCAGCAGCGGATGGGGGAGGGGTCGGTACGAGCAGTACTTC.

This clone was found once. The rearrangement joins TRBV15 to TRBJ2-5, with 10 bases that match TRBD1. The CDR3 covers 15 residues. The germline gives CDR1 LNHNV, CDR2 YYDKDF (reference sequence). The trim removed 2 bases at V and 4 bases at J, leaving 4 bases unmatched. CDR3 residues: CATSRSRDRGETQYF. The CDR3 nucleotides are TGTGCCACCAGCAGATCCCGGGACAGGGGAGAGACCCAGTACTTC.

V usage is TRBV27 and J usage is TRBJ2-7; D is possibly TRBD2 (6 bases). With 7 bases removed from V and 0 bases from J, the gap between germline ends came to 13 bases. Germline V CDR1 and CDR2: MNHEY, SMNVEV (reference sequence). The CDR3 consists of 14 residues. CDR3: CASTPAGSSYEQYF. The CDR3 DNA is TGTGCCAGCACCCCGGCGGGGAGCTCCTACGAGCAGTACTTC.

The genes are TRBV5-6 and TRBJ2-3; 10 bases align to TRBD2. Germline V gene data show CDR1 as SGHDT and CDR2 as YYEEEE. The CDR3 has 16 amino acids. Germline trimming cut 2 bases from V and 4 bases from J; bases unmatched to any gene: 7. The CDR3 region has the DNA TGTGCCAGCAGCTTCTCGAGCGGGGGGGCTGCAGATACGCAGTATTTT. Amino acid sequence: CASSFSSGGAADTQYF.

This clone was seen a single time. J is TRBJ2-1 and V is TRBV5-6; 8 bases fit TRBD2. Germline V gives CDR1 SGHDT, CDR2 YYEEEE. CDR3 length: 16 residues. The ends lost 4 bases at V and 0 bases at J; junction bases unmatched: 6. The CDR3 sequence: CASSGDLAGSYNEQFF. Written as DNA, the CDR3 is TGTGCCAGCAGCGGCGATCTAGCGGGCTCCTACAATGAGCAGTTCTTC.

The V gene is TRBV6-1, the J gene TRBJ2-7; D remains ambiguous. With 4 bases removed from V and 2 bases from J, the gap between germline ends came to 12 bases. CDR3 length: 14 amino acids. Germline V lookup: CDR1 MNHNS, CDR2 SASEGT. DNA for the CDR3: TGTGCCAGCAGTGGAATGGGCACCCCCTACGAGCAGTACTTC. It specifies CASSGMGTPYEQYF.

V and J are TRBV20-1 and TRBJ1-2; TRBD1 matches 8 bases. There are 11 residues in the CDR3. Germline V gene data show CDR1 as DFQATT and CDR2 as SNEGSKA (reference sequence). V shed 5 bases and J 12 bases; nucleotides not matched to a gene: 8. Here the CDR3 reads CSAFTGGDDTF. The CDR3 DNA follows: TGCAGTGCTTTTACAGGGGGGGATGACACCTTC.

This chain joins TRBV6-1 and TRBJ2-5, with 7 nucleotides matching TRBD2. TRBJ2-7 explains the end of the DNA better; the J call may be wrong. Germline lookup yields CDR1 MNHNS and CDR2 SASEGT. The CDR3 consists of 16 residues. The CDR3 nucleotides are TGTGCCAGCAGTGAACGGGGAGGGACCACTTCCTACGAGCAGTACTTC. This gives the protein CASSERGGTTSYEQYF.

The chain employs TRBV11-2 and TRBJ2-1, with TRBD2 matching over 12 bases. The V and J ends lost 7 bases and 4 bases, in that order; junction bases with no gene match: 11. Germline V gives CDR1 SGHAT, CDR2 FQNNGV. There are 17 residues in the CDR3. Written as DNA, the CDR3 is TGTGCCAGCAACCACCTAGCGGGGGGGCCGACGTACAATGAGCAGTTCTTC. This sequence encodes CASNHLAGGPTYNEQFF.

V and J are TRBV9 and TRBJ2-2; TRBD1 matches at 11 bases. CDR1 is SGDLS, CDR2 YYNGEE, per germline. The CDR3 is 15 amino acids. The V and J ends lost 3 bases and 3 bases, in that order; junction bases with no gene match: 1. CDR3 protein: CASSGGQGDTGELFF. The CDR3 coding sequence is TGTGCCAGCAGCGGGGGACAGGGGGACACCGGGGAGCTGTTTTTT.

The chain carries TRBV2 and TRBJ2-7, with 7 bases identical to TRBD1. Germline CDR1 SNHLY, CDR2 FYNNEI. V lost 8 bases and J lost 3; bases outside the gene matches: 22. CDR3 length: 18 residues. The CDR3 is CASEGTAQNKPANYEQYF. CDR3 bases: TGTGCCAGCGAGGGGACAGCCCAGAACAAACCGGCCAACTACGAGCAGTACTTC.

The chain combines TRBV18 with TRBJ2-1; possibly TRBD1 for D (8 bases). V was cut by 3 bases and J by 5 bases, with 17 bases left in between. CDR1 and CDR2 (germline): KGHSH, LQKENI. The CDR3 sequence is 16 residues long. CDR3 sequence (DNA): TGTGCCAGCTCACCTAACAGGGGGGGGACTAACAATGAGCAGTTCTTC. Its translation is CASSPNRGGTNNEQFF.

The chain combines TRBV4-1 with TRBJ2-5, with a weak D call TRBD2 (6 bases). V lost 1 base and J lost 1, with 10 bases in between. The CDR3 is made up of 15 amino acids. Germline CDR1 and CDR2: MGHRA and YSYEKL. Here the CDR3 reads CASSQAGRGQETQYF. For the CDR3, the DNA is TGCGCCAGCAGCCAAGCCGGGCGGGGCCAAGAGACCCAGTACTTC.

The rearrangement uses TRBV9 and TRBJ2-1; 7 bases align to TRBD2. The CDR3 has 15 residues. The germline CDR1 and CDR2 sequences are SGDLS and YYNGEE. Trimming took 3 bases from V and 5 from J; bases not matched to a gene: 8. CDR3 DNA: TGTGCCAGCAGCGCCACGGGACTACGGAACAATGAGCAGTTCTTC. Translating gives CASSATGLRNNEQFF. The full variable domain, rest sourced from reference TRBV9 and TRBJ2-1, is DSGVTQTPKHLITATGQRVTLRCSPRSGDLSVYWYQQSLDQGLQFLIQYYNGEERAKGNILERFSAQQFPDLHSELNLSSLELGDSALYFCASSATGLRNNEQFFGPGTRLTVL.

The chain joins TRBV4-3 to TRBJ1-2; the D gene is possibly TRBD1 (6 bases). The CDR3 runs to 17 residues. Germline V gene lookup returns CDR1 LGHNA and CDR2 YSLEER. V was trimmed by 1 base and J by 4 bases, leaving 19 bases between them. In nucleotides, the CDR3 is TGCGCCAGCAGCCAAGTATTGGGGCCAGGGGCGACCTATGGCTACACCTTC. Its translation: CASSQVLGPGATYGYTF.

This chain uses TRBV4-1 with TRBJ2-7; 12 nucleotides line up with TRBD2. The CDR3 contains 18 residues. V shed 1 base and J 4 bases; nucleotides not matched to a gene: 11. Germline-derived CDR1 and CDR2 are MGHRA and YSYEKL. CDR3 nucleotide sequence: TGCGCCAGCAGCCAAGCTAGCGGGGGGGCCGGTGGTTCTTACGAGCAGTACTTC. It is translated as CASSQASGGAGGSYEQYF.

The chain joins TRBV4-2 to TRBJ2-3; 9 positions agree with TRBD2. The CDR3 has 17 amino acids. V gave up 0 bases and J gave up 2 bases; unmatched junction bases: 6. Looked up from germline, CDR1 is LGHNA and CDR2 is YNFKEQ. The CDR3 nucleotides are TGTGCCAGCAGCCAAGACATTAGCGGGGGTGACACAGATACGCAGTATTTT. It is translated as CASSQDISGGDTDTQYF.

The V gene is TRBV27, the J gene TRBJ2-1; D remains unclear. Germline V CDR1 and CDR2: MNHEY, SMNVEV (reference sequence). This CDR3 is 14 amino acids long. V lost 5 bases, J lost 1 base, and 9 bases lay in between. Written as DNA, the CDR3 is TGTGCCAGCAGTGACAAGGTGTCCTACAATGAGCAGTTCTTC. Protein: CASSDKVSYNEQFF.

With respect to this clone: The same CDR3 arises from other DNA sequences in this sample as well. This chain connects TRBV9 to TRBJ2-1, with 7 bases aligning to TRBD1. This CDR3 contains 14 residues. The V segment lost 4 bases and the J segment 3 bases; nucleotides outside the gene matches: 4. From germline, CDR1 is SGDLS and CDR2 YYNGEE. CDR3 nucleotides: TGTGCCAGCAGCCCATGGGACAGCTACAATGAGCAGTTCTTC. Translating it yields CASSPWDSYNEQFF.

This chain connects TRBV25-1 to TRBJ2-1; D not resolved. Per germline, CDR1 MGHDK and CDR2 SYGVNS. Deletions cut 4 bases from V and 4 bases from J, with 11 bases between. The CDR3 has 14 residues. The CDR3 sequence is CASSVLTGYNEQFF. DNA of the CDR3: TGTGCCAGCAGTGTCCTGACTGGATACAATGAGCAGTTCTTC.

A few counts support this clone. V usage is TRBV19 and J usage is TRBJ1-4, with D maybe TRBD1 (5 bases). Germline CDR1 and CDR2: LNHDA and SQIVND (reference sequence). V was shortened by 3 bases and J by 4 bases, with 12 bases between the two germline ends. The CDR3 has 15 amino acids. CDR3 DNA: TGTGCCAGTAGTATGATTGGGGCCAATAATGAAAAACTGTTTTTT. Its protein is CASSMIGANNEKLFF. Combining the CDR3 with reference TRBV19 and TRBJ1-4 gives the whole variable domain DGGITQSPKYLFRKEGQNVTLSCEQNLNHDAMYWYRQDPGQGLRLIYYSQIVNDFQKGDIAEGYSVSREKKESFPLTVTSAQKNPTAFYLCASSMIGANNEKLFFGSGTQLSVL.

The rearrangement joins TRBV7-3 to TRBJ2-7; 10 nucleotides match TRBD1. The germline CDR1 and CDR2 sequences are SGHTA and FQGTGA. V lost 6 bases to trimming and J lost 5 bases; unmatched junction nucleotides: 7. The CDR3 loop spans 14 amino acids. The CDR3: CASSPAGTGDEQYF. The CDR3 bases are TGTGCCAGCAGTCCGGCCGGGACAGGGGACGAGCAGTACTTC.

The gene calls are TRBV6-1 and TRBJ1-2; D uncertain. The germline V and J ends were trimmed by 5 bases and 5 bases, with 9 bases remaining between them. This CDR3 has 12 residues. In germline, CDR1 is MNHNS, CDR2 SASEGT. CDR3 bases: TGTGCCAGCAGTTTATCGGGGTATGGCTACACCTTC. Encoded protein: CASSLSGYGYTF.

A note on this clone: Other DNA sequences in this sample translate to the same CDR3. V usage is TRBV5-4 and J usage is TRBJ1-4; 8 bases line up with TRBD1. The junction had 13 bases not matched to a gene; V was cut back by 4 bases and J by 8 bases. Germline CDR1 and CDR2: SGHNT and YYREEE (reference sequence). This CDR3 region has 16 residues. CDR3 coding DNA: TGTGCCAGCAGCGTCTCAGGGGGCAGGCGGGGAGAAAAACTGTTTTTT. Its protein is CASSVSGGRRGEKLFF. Filled out from reference TRBV5-4 and TRBJ1-4, the complete variable domain reads ETGVTQSPTHLIKTRGQQVTLRCSSQSGHNTVSWYQQALGQGPQFIFQYYREEENGRGNFPPRFSGLQFPNYSSELNVNALELDDSALYLCASSVSGGRRGEKLFFGSGTQLSVL.

The V gene is TRBV27, the J gene TRBJ2-2; D unclear. Germline V gene lookup returns CDR1 MNHEY and CDR2 SMNVEV (reference sequence). The CDR3 covers 14 residues. Between the trimmed V and J ends, which lost 3 bases and 1 base, there was a span of 6 bases. The CDR3 DNA reads TGTGCCAGCAGTTTTGGCGGGAACACCGGGGAGCTGTTTTTT. It encodes CASSFGGNTGELFF.